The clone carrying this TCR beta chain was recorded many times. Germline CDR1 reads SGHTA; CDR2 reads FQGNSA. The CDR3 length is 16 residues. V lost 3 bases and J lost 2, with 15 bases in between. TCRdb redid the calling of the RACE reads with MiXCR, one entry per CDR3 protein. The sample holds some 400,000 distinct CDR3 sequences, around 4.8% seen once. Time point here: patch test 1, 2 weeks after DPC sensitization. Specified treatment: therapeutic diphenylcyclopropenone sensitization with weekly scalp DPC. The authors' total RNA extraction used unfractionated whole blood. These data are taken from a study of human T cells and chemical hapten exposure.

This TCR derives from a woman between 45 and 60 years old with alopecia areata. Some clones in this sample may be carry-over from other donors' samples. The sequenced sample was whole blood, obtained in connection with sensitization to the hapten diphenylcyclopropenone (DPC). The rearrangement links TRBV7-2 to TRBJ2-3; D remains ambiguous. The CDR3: CASSFQMTANTDTQYF. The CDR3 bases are TGTGCCAGCAGCTTTCAGATGACTGCGAACACAGATACGCAGTATTTT.